This T cell receptor beta chain was captured in a study of cytomegalovirus exposure and HLA in healthy donors. Study-level information: The Caucasian-associated ancestry cluster contained roughly four fifths of the 300 to 400 genotyped donors.

Findings and caveats of the study: When a later analysis compared HLA-associated TCR beta chains with equally common others, the HLA-associated chains turned out to be more clonally expanded and to have lower generation probabilities. A later analysis linked a missense variant in DCLRE1C to the trimming of TCR beta V and J genes.

This CDR3 contains 14 residues. Germline V lookup: CDR1 LGHNA, CDR2 YNFKEQ. The V gene end was trimmed by 6 bases and the J gene end by 0 bases; junction bases not matched to a gene: 4. PCR employed 60 Vbeta and 13 Jbeta primers. TCRdb keeps only in-frame clones here, not all; method: immunoSEQ multiplex PCR. The sample includes more than 95,000 clones. As regards this clone: Its antigen is as yet unknown.

V and J are TRBV4-2 and TRBJ1-1; 7 nucleotides match TRBD1. The sample consisted of PBMCs. This receptor was taken from a man aged 30 to 45 in good health and CMV-seronegative. CDR3 loop: CASRPGGMNTEAFF. CDR3 nucleotide sequence: TGTGCCAGCAGACCAGGGGGTATGAACACTGAAGCTTTCTTT.